Each of the 13 T cell receptor beta chains below was sequenced from the same sample in a study of regulatory T cells in long-lasting Graves disease. The sample's time point: newly diagnosed GD, antithyroid drugs for less than 3 months. From RNA extracted from PBMCs, the TCR library was made. iRepertoire HTBI primers and Arm-PCR of CDR3 regions built TCR beta libraries. TCRdb re-analysed the multiplex PCR reads in MiXCR, keeping a single row per CDR3 protein. The table has approximately 490,000 distinct CDR3 sequences, about 17% seen once. The data also belong to a second study, concerning T cells in Graves' hyperthyroidism and ophthalmopathy.

The sample here was peripheral blood mononuclear cells (PBMCs), taken at new diagnosis, from a patient treated with antithyroid drugs. The receptors come from a middle-aged man with Graves disease.

This chain links TRBV2 with TRBJ2-7; 10 bases align to TRBD2. The J segment lost 6 bases and the V segment lost 3 bases, leaving 5 bases of the junction unmatched. Germline V gene data show CDR1 as SNHLY and CDR2 as FYNNEI. This CDR3 has 14 amino acids. DNA of the CDR3: TGTGCCAGCAGTGATCTAGCGGGAGTTCTCGAGCAGTACTTC. Its translation is CASSDLAGVLEQYF.

Concerning this clonotype itself: A much larger clone differs by one base, so this may be a read error. The chain has TRBV28 and TRBJ2-1; tentative D call: TRBD2 (6 bases). This CDR3 comprises 15 residues. V was trimmed by 10 bases and J by 10 bases, leaving 26 bases between them. Per the germline V gene, CDR1 is MDHEN and CDR2 is SYDVKM. CDR3 sequence reads: CANSSVGTSYYEQFF. The CDR3 nucleotides read TGTGCCAACAGCTCAGTAGGGACTTCCTACTACGAGCAGTTCTTC.

There are many counts of this clonotype. The V gene is TRBV27, the J gene TRBJ2-5; D gene unclear. The CDR3 has 15 residues. Germline V CDR1 and CDR2: MNHEY, SMNVEV (reference sequence). V lost 2 bases to trimming and J lost 5 bases, with 15 bases between them. Written as DNA, the CDR3 is TGTGCCAGCAGTTTACGGCCGCCGAACCGGGAGACCCAGTACTTC. Amino acids: CASSLRPPNRETQYF.

This clonotype was recorded a few times. V usage is TRBV12-3 or TRBV12-4 and J usage is TRBJ1-5, with TRBD1 matching 9 bases. This CDR3 has 14 residues. V shed 3 bases and J 9 bases; nucleotides not matched to a gene: 6. CDR3 bases: TGTGCCAGCAGTTTTTACAGGGGGCTAAGGCCCCAGCATTTT. It encodes CASSFYRGLRPQHF.

There are a few counts of this clonotype. This chain links TRBV9 with TRBJ2-4; D remains unclear. This CDR3 region has 16 residues. Germline V gene sequence: CDR1 SGDLS, CDR2 YYNGEE. The germline V and J ends were trimmed by 4 bases and 0 bases, with 14 bases remaining between them. CDR3 sequence reads: CASSPRAREAKNIQYF. The DNA for the CDR3 is TGTGCCAGCAGCCCCCGGGCCCGAGAAGCCAAAAACATTCAGTACTTC.

Many counts were recorded for this clonotype. The gene calls are TRBV6-1 and TRBJ2-7; D is tentatively TRBD1 or TRBD2 (5 bases each). Trimming took 4 bases from V and 1 from J, leaving 20 bases between them. Germline assignment: CDR1 MNHNS and CDR2 SASEGT. CDR3 length: 17 residues. The CDR3 nucleotides are TGTGCCAGCAGTGCACGGGACCTACCCCCCTATTCCTACGAGCAGTACTTC. Its translation: CASSARDLPPYSYEQYF.

This clonotype was detected ten times or more. This chain joins TRBV5-8 and TRBJ2-5; 11 bases fit TRBD2. In germline, CDR1 is SGHTS, CDR2 YDEGEE. The CDR3 runs 16 residues. Trimming removed 0 bases from V and 0 bases from J; junction bases left unmatched: 1. CDR3 loop: CASSLGLAGYQETQYF. The CDR3 DNA reads TGTGCCAGCAGCTTGGGACTAGCGGGGTACCAAGAGACCCAGTACTTC.

This clonotype was detected many times. J is TRBJ1-1 and V is TRBV5-1; D not certain. This CDR3 spans 15 amino acids. V dropped 0 bases and J dropped 1 base, with 10 bases sitting between them. CDR1 is SGHRS, CDR2 YFSETQ, per germline. CDR3 in amino acids: CASSLVAASNTEAFF. CDR3 in DNA: TGCGCCAGCAGCTTGGTGGCAGCCTCGAACACTGAAGCTTTCTTT. The whole variable domain, filled in from reference TRBV5-1 and TRBJ1-1, reads KAGVTQTPRYLIKTRGQQVTLSCSPISGHRSVSWYQQTPGQGLQFLFEYFSETQRNKGNFPGRFSGRQFSNSRSEMNVSTLELGDSALYLCASSLVAASNTEAFFGQGTRLTVV.

This clonotype came up a few times. The chain links TRBV6-1 to TRBJ2-3; the D gene is possibly TRBD2 (5 bases). V shed 7 bases and J shed 1 base, with 9 bases lying between them. The germline V gene has CDR1 MNHNS and CDR2 SASEGT. The CDR3 is 13 residues long. CDR3 DNA sequence: TGTGCCAGCACCCTCGGGGGCACAGATACGCAGTATTTT. As protein: CASTLGGTDTQYF.

This clonotype was observed at least ten times. The chain has TRBV2 and TRBJ1-1; 7 positions agree with TRBD1. The ends lost 8 bases at V and 3 bases at J; junction bases unmatched: 9. CDR3 length equals 14 residues. Germline CDR1 and CDR2: SNHLY and FYNNEI. The CDR3 bases are TGTGCCAGCCAGGGGGGACGGGGGTACACTGAAGCTTTCTTT. Translation gives CASQGGRGYTEAFF.

The V call is TRBV5-1, the J call TRBJ2-7, with 8 bases lining up with TRBD2. The CDR3 spans 16 residues. V shed 0 bases, J shed 0 bases, and the junction held 5 bases outside the gene matches. Germline V gene data show CDR1 as SGHRS and CDR2 as YFSETQ. DNA of the CDR3: TGCGCCAGCAGCTTGGGAGGGACTAGAGTCTCCTACGAGCAGTACTTC. This gives the protein CASSLGGTRVSYEQYF. The full variable domain, with the rest looked up from reference TRBV5-1 and TRBJ2-7, is KAGVTQTPRYLIKTRGQQVTLSCSPISGHRSVSWYQQTPGQGLQFLFEYFSETQRNKGNFPGRFSGRQFSNSRSEMNVSTLELGDSALYLCASSLGGTRVSYEQYFGPGTRLTVT.

For this clonotype: One end of the junction is discordant with germline, which a read error may explain. Written as DNA, the CDR3 is TGTGCCTGCAGTGAAATCGGGGAGCTGTTTTTT. The encoded protein is CACSEIGELFF. The chain employs TRBV6-1 and TRBJ2-2; unclear D gene. The CDR3 covers 11 residues. Germline V gene lookup returns CDR1 MNHNS and CDR2 SASEGT.

This clonotype was picked up many times. The chain couples TRBV28 to TRBJ2-3; D perhaps matches TRBD2 (5 bases). Germline V CDR1 and CDR2: MDHEN, SYDVKM. CDR3 length equals 15 residues. The V and J ends lost 5 bases and 0 bases respectively, with 12 bases between them. The CDR3 region has the DNA TGTGCCAGCAGTGATCGGGAATCTAGCACAGATACGCAGTATTTT. It specifies CASSDRESSTDTQYF.